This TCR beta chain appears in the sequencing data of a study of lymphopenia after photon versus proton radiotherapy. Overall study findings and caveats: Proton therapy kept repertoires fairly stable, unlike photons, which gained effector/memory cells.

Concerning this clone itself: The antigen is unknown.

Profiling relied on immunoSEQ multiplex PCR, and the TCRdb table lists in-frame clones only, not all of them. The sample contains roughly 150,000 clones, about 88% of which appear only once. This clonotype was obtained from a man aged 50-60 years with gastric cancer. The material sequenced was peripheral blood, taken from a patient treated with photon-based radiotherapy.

CDR3 bases: TGTGCCAGCAGTCCCCAGGTAGGACTCATGTTCGAGCAGTACTTC. Protein product: CASSPQVGLMFEQYF. The V gene is TRBV28, the J gene TRBJ2-7; D possibly corresponds to TRBD2 (5 bases). CDR3 length: 15 residues. CDR1 is MDHEN, CDR2 SYDVKM, per germline. Trimming cost V 5 bases and J 6 bases, with 20 bases left between them.